These 28 T cell receptor beta chains were all obtained from the same sample, sequenced in a study of Ad26.COV2.S vaccination and SARS-CoV-2 variants. This table comes from immunoSEQ multiplex PCR, and its TCRdb copy is limited to in-frame clones, with some not included. The table lists fewer than 400,000 clones, 90% of them singletons. Regarding treatment: 15 to 20 received Ad26.COV2.S at low or high dose, single or two shots; 5 received placebo; per-sample allocation not given. Sampling took place 63 days after the first vaccine or placebo injection. The sequencing used peripheral blood, collected in a trial of Ad26.COV2.S vaccine versus placebo. All receptors derive from a person aged 18-60 years who received the Ad26.COV2.S COVID-19 vaccine or a placebo.

J is TRBJ2-1 and V is TRBV5-4; maybe TRBD2 (5 bases). This CDR3 region has 12 residues. CDR1 and CDR2 from the germline V gene are SGHNT and YYREEE (reference sequence). Trimming removed 4 bases from V and 13 bases from J, with 15 bases in between. The CDR3 sequence is CASSLTRGAQFF. Written as DNA, the CDR3 is TGTGCCAGCAGCCTTACCCGGGGAGCCCAGTTCTTC.

The genes are TRBV7-3 and TRBJ2-1; perhaps D is TRBD1 or TRBD2 (7 bases each). The germline V gene encodes CDR1 SGHTA and CDR2 FQGTGA. The CDR3 contains 15 residues. V lost 5 bases and J 4 bases, leaving 15 bases between the germline ends. CDR3 sequence reads: CASSPRQGGYNEQFF. The CDR3 DNA is TGTGCCAGCAGCCCAAGACAGGGAGGGTACAATGAGCAGTTCTTC. Filled out from reference TRBV7-3 and TRBJ2-1, the complete variable domain reads GAGVSQTPSNKVTEKGKYVELRCDPISGHTALYWYRQSLGQGPEFLIYFQGTGAADDSGLPNDRFFAVRPEGSVSTLKIQRTERGDSAVYLCASSPRQGGYNEQFFGPGTRLTVL.

The chain has TRBV30 and TRBJ2-2; D is undetermined. Per germline, CDR1 GTSNPN and CDR2 SVGIG (reference sequence). The CDR3 consists of 12 residues. V was pared by 3 bases and J by 6 bases, with 8 bases between. CDR3 loop: CAWRPEAGELFF. The CDR3 nucleotides are TGTGCCTGGAGGCCAGAGGCCGGGGAGCTGTTTTTT. Complete variable domain (other parts from reference TRBV30 and TRBJ2-2): SQTIHQWPATLVQPVGSPLSLECTVEGTSNPNLYWYRQAAGRGLQLLFYSVGIGQISSEVPQNLSASRPQDRQFILSSKKLLLSDSGFYLCAWRPEAGELFFGEGSRLTVL.

The chain joins TRBV6-5 to TRBJ2-1, with D unclear. Germline V gene data show CDR1 as MNHEY and CDR2 as SVGAGI. Deletions cut 2 bases from V and 0 bases from J, with 8 bases between. The CDR3 consists of 15 residues. The CDR3 DNA follows: TGTGCCAGCAGTTACGGCGAGTTCTCCTACAATGAGCAGTTCTTC. This codes for CASSYGEFSYNEQFF.

The chain combines TRBV5-1 with TRBJ1-1; D ambiguous. The CDR3 covers 14 residues. Germline assignment: CDR1 SGHRS and CDR2 YFSETQ. V shed 5 bases and J shed 2 bases, with 13 bases lying between them. CDR3 DNA sequence: TGCGCCAGCAGTTCGGAGGGCCTAAACACTGAAGCTTTCTTT. It encodes CASSSEGLNTEAFF.

The rearrangement joins TRBV6-1 to TRBJ2-7; D may be TRBD1 (6 bases). CDR1 is MNHNS and CDR2 is SASEGT in the germline V gene. V dropped 1 base and J dropped 3 bases, with 10 bases sitting between them. There are 14 residues in the CDR3. CDR3 amino acids: CASSEGWGRYEQYV. CDR3 DNA: TGTGCCAGCAGTGAAGGCTGGGGGCGCTACGAGCAGTACGTC.

This sequence joins TRBV12-3 or TRBV12-4 and TRBJ2-2, with D maybe TRBD2 (6 bases). Trimming left V 5 bases short and J 11 bases short, with 15 bases between. The CDR3 is 13 amino acids. CDR3 bases: TGTGCCAGCAGTCTTGGGGACTTGGGAGAGCTGTTTTTT. This codes for CASSLGDLGELFF.

The rearrangement joins TRBV30 to TRBJ1-2; D gene uncertain. V was pared by 4 bases and J by 4 bases, with 13 bases between. CDR1 and CDR2 (germline): GTSNPN, SVGIG (reference sequence). This CDR3 region has 13 residues. The CDR3 region has the DNA TGTGCCTGGAACCCCGGGCAGGTCTATGGCTACACCTTC. Translating it yields CAWNPGQVYGYTF.

The chain combines TRBV5-4 with TRBJ2-6; 8 nucleotides line up with TRBD1. CDR1 is SGHNT, CDR2 YYREEE, per germline (reference sequence). CDR3 length: 16 amino acids. Trimming removed 7 bases from V and 4 bases from J; junction bases left unmatched: 10. CDR3 in DNA: TGTGCCAGCTGTCCCTGGACAGGGCGCGGGGCCAACGTCCTGACTTTC. Its translation: CASCPWTGRGANVLTF.

This clone was recorded only once. This chain uses TRBV5-4 with TRBJ1-6, with 8 bases matching TRBD1. J gave up 7 bases and V 7 bases, and 7 bases lay outside the gene matches. The CDR3 has 14 amino acids. Germline V CDR1 and CDR2: SGHNT, YYREEE (reference sequence). The CDR3 nucleotides are TGTGCCAGCGGAAAGACAGGGGCCAATTCACCCCTCCACTTT. It specifies CASGKTGANSPLHF.

This clone was counted between two and nine times. J is TRBJ2-3 and V is TRBV19, with D perhaps TRBD2 (6 bases). The germline gives CDR1 LNHDA, CDR2 SQIVND (reference sequence). Deletions cut 7 bases from V and 6 bases from J, with 17 bases between. CDR3 length: 14 residues. Here the CDR3 DNA reads TGTGCCAGTACCTTGAGGACAAGCGGGGATACGCAGTATTTT. Protein: CASTLRTSGDTQYF.

This clone was picked up one time. CDR3 in amino acids: CASSLAGDISYNEQFF. The CDR3 region has the DNA TGTGCCAGCAGCTTAGCGGGAGATATCTCCTACAATGAGCAGTTCTTC. The chain combines TRBV7-3 with TRBJ2-1, with 7 bases fitting TRBD2. Germline V lookup: CDR1 SGHTA, CDR2 FQGTGA. V lost 2 bases and J lost 0; bases outside the gene matches: 4. The CDR3 is 16 residues long.

The chain employs TRBV9 and TRBJ2-2; 8 bases fit TRBD2. Germline CDR1 and CDR2: SGDLS and YYNGEE. V dropped 4 bases and J dropped 1; count of bases not matched to a gene: 6. This CDR3 has 16 amino acids. The CDR3 DNA reads TGTGCCAGCAGCCGCGGGGCGGGAGGGAACACCGGGGAGCTGTTTTTT. Translated: CASSRGAGGNTGELFF.

This chain joins TRBV4-1 and TRBJ1-1; perhaps TRBD1 as D (6 bases). V lost 1 base and J lost 5, with 14 bases in between. The CDR3 length is 15 residues. The V gene's germline CDR1 is MGHRA and CDR2 YSYEKL. CDR3 region: CASSQGGRGQTEAFF. The CDR3 DNA is TGCGCCAGCAGCCAAGGAGGACGGGGGCAGACTGAAGCTTTCTTT.

This clone was counted a single time. The rearrangement links TRBV29-1 to TRBJ2-1; D unclear. CDR1 is SQVTM, CDR2 ANQGSEA, per germline. This CDR3 is 10 amino acids long. Trimming removed 6 bases from V and 7 bases from J, with 7 bases in between. The CDR3 sequence: CSVLRNEQFF. CDR3 bases: TGCAGCGTCTTAAGGAATGAGCAGTTCTTC.

The CDR3 loop reads CASSKESEQYV. Written as DNA, the CDR3 is TGTGCCAGCAGCAAAGAATCCGAGCAGTACGTC. The gene calls are TRBV21-1 and TRBJ2-7. TRBV21-1 is annotated as a pseudogene. The CDR3 contains 11 residues.

This chain joins TRBV5-1 and TRBJ2-5; 7 nucleotides line up with TRBD2. The V segment lost 2 bases and the J segment 2 bases; nucleotides outside the gene matches: 3. CDR1 and CDR2 (germline): SGHRS, YFSETQ. The CDR3 consists of 14 residues. CDR3 loop: CASSFTSEQETQYF. For the CDR3, the DNA is TGCGCCAGCAGCTTTACTAGCGAACAAGAGACCCAGTACTTC.

This chain links TRBV6-6 with TRBJ2-1, with D uncertain. V was trimmed by 0 bases and J by 6 bases, leaving 9 bases between them. The germline V gene has CDR1 MNHNY and CDR2 SVGAGI (reference sequence). This CDR3 is 14 amino acids long. Written as DNA, the CDR3 is TGTGCCAGCAGTTACTCCGGGTTGGTCAATGAGCAGTTCTTC. It yields the protein CASSYSGLVNEQFF.

In its sample, this clone was seen a few times. J is TRBJ2-7 and V is TRBV7-2; no definite D call. The CDR3 runs 13 residues. CDR1 is SGHTA, CDR2 FQGNSA, per germline. Trimming left V 3 bases short and J 3 bases short, with 9 bases between. CDR3 DNA sequence: TGTGCCAGCAGCTTTCTCCCGATCTACGAGCAGTACGTC. Protein sequence: CASSFLPIYEQYV.

This CDR3 is CASSFHSNTGELFF. The CDR3 bases are TGTGCCAGCAGCTTTCACAGTAACACCGGGGAGCTGTTTTTT. The chain couples TRBV7-2 to TRBJ2-2; D gene unclear. The CDR3 covers 14 residues. Trimming pared 3 bases from V and 2 bases from J, leaving 7 bases between. Germline CDR1 reads SGHTA; CDR2 reads FQGNSA.

V usage is TRBV7-8 and J usage is TRBJ2-3, with TRBD1 as a possible D gene (7 bases). CDR3 length equals 12 residues. Trimming stripped 4 bases from V and 6 bases from J, with 8 bases between. Germline V CDR1 and CDR2: SGHVS, FQNEAQ. CDR3 residues: CASSSGGDTQYF. The CDR3 DNA sequence: TGTGCCAGCAGCTCAGGGGGGGATACGCAGTATTTT.

This chain links TRBV5-1 with TRBJ1-1, with TRBD1 identical over 7 bases. This CDR3 contains 15 residues. The junction had 12 bases not matched to a gene; V was cut back by 4 bases and J by 6 bases. Germline CDR1 is SGHRS and CDR2 is YFSETQ. The CDR3 coding sequence is TGCGCCAGCAGCACATATAGCGGGACAGTGGCTGAAGCTTTCTTT. This gives the protein CASSTYSGTVAEAFF.

The J gene is TRBJ1-3, the V gene TRBV18, with a weak D call TRBD1 (5 bases). Trimming removed 4 bases at V and 0 bases at J, with 16 bases between. The CDR3 sequence is 17 residues long. Germline V gene data show CDR1 as KGHSH and CDR2 as LQKENI. CDR3 loop: CASSRAGPQYSGNTIYF. The CDR3 nucleotides are TGTGCCAGCTCACGGGCAGGGCCCCAATACTCTGGAAACACCATATATTTT.

V and J are TRBV30 and TRBJ2-3; 11 bases are shared with TRBD2. V lost 3 bases, J lost 1 base, and 3 bases stayed unmatched. The length of the CDR3 is 15 residues. CDR1 is GTSNPN and CDR2 is SVGIG in the germline V gene (reference sequence). This CDR3 reads CAWRTSGSRTDTQYF. As DNA, the CDR3 is TGTGCCTGGAGAACTAGCGGGAGTCGCACAGATACGCAGTATTTT.

The CDR3 nucleotides read TGTGCCAGCAGCCTAATGGACAGGGAAAATGAGCAGTTCTTC. As protein: CASSLMDRENEQFF. The chain combines TRBV11-3 with TRBJ2-1, with 8 bases fitting TRBD1. Germline-derived CDR1 and CDR2 are SGHNT and YENEEA. V was clipped by 5 bases and J by 7 bases; unmatched bases: 7. There are 14 residues in the CDR3.

This clone was observed once. The V call is TRBV4-1, the J call TRBJ2-1, with 8 bases lining up with TRBD1. Germline CDR1 and CDR2: MGHRA and YSYEKL. With 6 bases clipped from V and 5 bases from J, the junction kept 9 bases outside the gene matches. This CDR3 is built from 15 residues. The CDR3 loop reads CASRPRDRLNNEQFF. The CDR3 region has the DNA TGCGCCAGCAGACCCCGGGACAGGCTAAACAATGAGCAGTTCTTC.

This chain uses TRBV27 with TRBJ2-2, with D possibly matching TRBD2 (5 bases). V gave up 8 bases and J gave up 0 bases, with 10 bases separating them. The germline V gene encodes CDR1 MNHEY and CDR2 SMNVEV (reference sequence). This CDR3 contains 14 residues. CDR3 in amino acids: CASGEITNTGELFF. In nucleotides, the CDR3 is TGTGCCAGCGGGGAGATCACGAACACCGGGGAGCTGTTTTTT.

The rearrangement joins TRBV12-5 to TRBJ1-1; TRBD1 agrees at 8 bases. The V and J ends lost 6 bases and 9 bases, in that order; junction bases with no gene match: 12. The CDR3 is 14 residues long. Germline V lookup: CDR1 LGHNT, CDR2 FRNRAP. The chain's CDR3 is CASGGGQEGRKAFF. The CDR3 DNA sequence: TGTGCTAGTGGGGGGGGACAGGAGGGCCGAAAAGCTTTCTTT.